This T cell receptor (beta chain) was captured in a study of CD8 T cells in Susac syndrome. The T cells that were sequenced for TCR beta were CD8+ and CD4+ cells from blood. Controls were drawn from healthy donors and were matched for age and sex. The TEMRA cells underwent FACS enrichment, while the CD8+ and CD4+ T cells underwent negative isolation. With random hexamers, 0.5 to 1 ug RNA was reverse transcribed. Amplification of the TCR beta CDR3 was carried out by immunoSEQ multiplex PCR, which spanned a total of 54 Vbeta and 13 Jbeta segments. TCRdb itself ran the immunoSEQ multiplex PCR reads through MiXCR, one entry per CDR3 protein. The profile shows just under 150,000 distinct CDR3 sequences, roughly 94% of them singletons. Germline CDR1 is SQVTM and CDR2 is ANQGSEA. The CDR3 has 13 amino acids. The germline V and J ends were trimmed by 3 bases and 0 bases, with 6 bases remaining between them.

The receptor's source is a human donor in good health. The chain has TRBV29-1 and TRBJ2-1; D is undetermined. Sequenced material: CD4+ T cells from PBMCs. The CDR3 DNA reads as TGCAGCGTTGACACCAACTCCTACAATGAGCAGTTCTTC. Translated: CSVDTNSYNEQFF.